This TCR beta chain was sequenced for a study of OX40 agonist ivuxolimab in advanced cancers. With respect to the entire study: Ivuxolimab was a fully human IgG2 agonistic monoclonal antibody targeting the costimulatory receptor OX40 (CD134). Intravenous ivuxolimab was administered to patients every 2 weeks at six dose levels: 0.01, 0.1, 0.3, 1.5, 3 and 10 mg/kg. Of the approximately 54 dose-escalation patients, hepatocellular carcinoma was present in roughly 19, melanoma in around 15, renal cell carcinoma in 9 and head and neck cancer in 9. In the dose-escalation cohort, around four fifths of patients were male, and the mean age was approximately 55 years, with a range of roughly 20 to 79. Prior anti-PD-1, anti-PD-L1 or anti-CTLA-4 therapy was permitted, and checkpoint inhibitors had been received by about 36% of dose-escalation patients. Partial responses occurred in three dose-escalation patients, of whom one had hepatocellular carcinoma and two had cutaneous melanoma. Peripheral TCRbeta sequencing aimed to test whether ivuxolimab altered TCR sequence diversity and caused clonal T-cell expansion. The paper describes the monotherapy dose-escalation part (N ≈ 49 patients) of the phase I trial of ivuxolimab.

Patients with a history of autoimmune disease or receiving systemic immunosuppression were excluded from the trial. Peripheral blood for TCR sequencing was collected from all dose cohorts at baseline, on cycle 4 day 1, and on cycle 7 day 1. The samples were taken from a phase I, first-in-human, multicenter, open-label dose-escalation trial of ivuxolimab. The trial enrolled adults with locally advanced or metastatic head and neck squamous cell, hepatocellular, melanoma or renal cell carcinoma. Before TCR sequencing, CD4+ and CD8+ T cells were separately sorted from peripheral blood. Inclusive of the bounding cysteine and phenylalanine, the CDR3 is 16 residues long. The entry retains the CDR3 DNA only, 48 bases that are in frame from base 1. V and J lose 2 bases and 0 bases, and a span of 10 bases separates them. Via the germline V gene (reference sequence), CDR1 is LNHDA and CDR2 SQIVND. Genomic DNA was extracted from sorted cells for sequencing of the TCRbeta CDR3 region. TCRbeta CDR3 regions were sequenced using the immunoSEQ Assay. Entries here come from immuneACCESS through TCRdb and include only in-frame sequences with V and J called. Some clones fail to appear in such tables; in the studies checked, an unresolved V gene covers under half of the shortfall, and the cause of the remainder is unknown. The sample table records 99,000 or so clones; approximately 80% of these occur just once. The ten largest make up roughly 5% of the sample.

The study at large found these results: Low levels of normalized T-cell clonal expansion were also seen in some nonresponding patients. On average, CD8+ T cells showed more expanded clones than CD4+ T cells after ivuxolimab. Which antigens the clonally expanded peripheral T cells were specific for was not determined. At doses from 0.1 to 3.0 mg/kg, clonal expansion was seen in both CD4+ and CD8+ blood T cells between baseline and week 6. In the 0.1-3.0 mg/kg groups, partial responders had among the lowest normalized peripheral clonal expansion, particularly in CD8+ T cells.

Remarks on this clone: What antigen it recognizes has not been identified. Nothing much larger sits one base from this clone, and base qualities are not available.

This chain is built from TRBV19 and TRBJ2-2; the D gene could be either TRBD1 or TRBD2, each agreeing at 5 bases. The sample here was CD4+ or CD8+ T cells sorted from blood, taken in a trial of the OX40 agonist ivuxolimab. The clonotype comes from an adult with an advanced solid tumor such as melanoma, head and neck, liver or kidney cancer. The CDR3 in this case is CASSIIGASNTGELFF. The nucleotide sequence is given as TGTGCCAGTAGTATAATCGGGGCCTCGAACACCGGGGAGCTGTTTTTT.